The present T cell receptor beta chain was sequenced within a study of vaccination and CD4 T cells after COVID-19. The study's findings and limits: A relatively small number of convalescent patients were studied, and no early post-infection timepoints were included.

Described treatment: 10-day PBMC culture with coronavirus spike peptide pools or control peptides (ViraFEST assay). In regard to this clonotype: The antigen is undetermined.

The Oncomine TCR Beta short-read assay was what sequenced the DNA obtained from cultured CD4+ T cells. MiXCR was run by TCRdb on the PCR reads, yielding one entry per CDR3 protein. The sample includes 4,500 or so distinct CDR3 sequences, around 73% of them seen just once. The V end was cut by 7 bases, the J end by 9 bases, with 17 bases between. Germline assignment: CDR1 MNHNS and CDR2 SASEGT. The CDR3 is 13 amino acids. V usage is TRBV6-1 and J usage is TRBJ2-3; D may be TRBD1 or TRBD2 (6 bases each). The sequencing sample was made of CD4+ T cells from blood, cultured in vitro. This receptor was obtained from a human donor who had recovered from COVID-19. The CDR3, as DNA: TGTGCCAGCATGGAGGGGGGACCGGGGACGCAGTATTTT. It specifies CASMEGGPGTQYF.